This record concerns one T cell receptor (beta chain) sequence. How the authors handled the data: Amplified reference gene primers provided the basis for estimating nucleated cell counts. Assay used: immunoSEQ multiplex PCR; TCRdb lists only in-frame clones, some missing. V and J calls and clone size come straight from that table; D and trimming were deduced from the DNA. The sample carries 200,000 to 300,000 clones, about 89% recorded once. The data were obtained in a study of blood T cell repertoires in COVID-19. With 1 base removed from V and 4 bases from J, the gap between germline ends came to 12 bases. This CDR3 comprises 15 residues. CDR1 is SGHTA, CDR2 FQGTGA, per germline. Self-reported history from a screening survey and questionnaire set each donor's cohort. Either two negative PCRs, clearance, or symptom resolution qualified Cohort 3 donors as recovered.

The gene calls are TRBV7-3 and TRBJ2-3; the D gene is possibly TRBD2 (5 bases). This receptor was identified in a woman aged 30 to 39 who had recovered from COVID-19. Sequences were obtained from PBMCs or T cells enriched from blood (not recorded which). The CDR3 sequence: CASSLNGVAADTQYF. The DNA of the CDR3 is TGTGCCAGCAGCTTAAACGGGGTTGCGGCAGATACGCAGTATTTT.